This TCR beta chain was captured by sequencing in a study of post-analysis software for immune sequencing data. Per the germline V gene, CDR1 is MDHEN and CDR2 is SYDVKM. The CDR3 spans 13 residues. Trimming left V 5 bases short and J 2 bases short, with 10 bases between. Carried by the TCR beta cDNA libraries were unique molecular identifiers. TCRdb re-called the PCR reads with MiXCR, one entry per CDR3 protein. There are fewer than 850,000 distinct CDR3 sequences in the sample; approximately 30% occur only once, and roughly 0.54% lies in the top ten. As for this clonotype: Antigen unknown.

The study's findings and limits: In patients, TRBV5-6, TRBV5-1 and TRBV20-1 belonged to four or five TRBV segments found more frequently than in controls. Multiple sclerosis patients had significantly lower normalized Chao1 diversity than controls.

The sequenced sample was blood. The chain joins TRBV28 to TRBJ2-7; no clear D gene. The clonotype comes from a girl between 5 and 17 years old with multiple sclerosis. For the CDR3, the DNA is TGTGCCAGCAGTCCACAAGCGCCCTACGAGCAGTACTTC. Translation: CASSPQAPYEQYF.